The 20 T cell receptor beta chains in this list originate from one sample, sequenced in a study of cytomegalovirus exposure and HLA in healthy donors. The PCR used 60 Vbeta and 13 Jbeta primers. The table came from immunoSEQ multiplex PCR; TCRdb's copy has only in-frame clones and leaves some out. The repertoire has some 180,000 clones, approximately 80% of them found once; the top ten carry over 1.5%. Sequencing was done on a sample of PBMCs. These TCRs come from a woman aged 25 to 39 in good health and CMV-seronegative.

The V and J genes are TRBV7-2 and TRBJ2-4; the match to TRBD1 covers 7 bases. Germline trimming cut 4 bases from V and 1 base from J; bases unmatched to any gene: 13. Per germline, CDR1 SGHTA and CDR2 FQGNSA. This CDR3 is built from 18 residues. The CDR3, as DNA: TGTGCCAGCAGCTCGTGGACAGGTTGGGGGCTGGCCAAAAACATTCAGTACTTC. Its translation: CASSSWTGWGLAKNIQYF.

CDR3 residues: CASRARLGLAGGQETQYF. The CDR3 DNA reads as TGTGCCAGCAGAGCAAGACTGGGTTTAGCGGGGGGACAAGAGACCCAGTACTTC. This sequence joins TRBV7-9 and TRBJ2-5; TRBD2 aligns across 10 bases. J gave up 2 bases and V 6 bases, and 15 bases lay outside the gene matches. The CDR3 has 18 residues. The germline V gene has CDR1 SEHNR and CDR2 FQNEAQ (reference sequence).

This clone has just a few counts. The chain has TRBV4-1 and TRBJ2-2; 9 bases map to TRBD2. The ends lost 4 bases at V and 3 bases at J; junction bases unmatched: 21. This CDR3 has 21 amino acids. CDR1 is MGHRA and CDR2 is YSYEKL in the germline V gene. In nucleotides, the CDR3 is TGCGCCAGCAGCCGGCTACTTGCGGGGGGGCGATCATACGTCTACACCGGGGAGCTGTTTTTT. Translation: CASSRLLAGGRSYVYTGELFF.

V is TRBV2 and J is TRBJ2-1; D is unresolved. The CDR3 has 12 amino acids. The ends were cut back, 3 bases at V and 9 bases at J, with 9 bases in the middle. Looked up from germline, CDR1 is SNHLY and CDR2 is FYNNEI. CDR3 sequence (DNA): TGTGCCAGCAGTGACCTGGAGTCTGAGCAGTTCTTC. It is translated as CASSDLESEQFF. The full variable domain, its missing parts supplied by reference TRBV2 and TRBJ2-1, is EPEVTQTPSHQVTQMGQEVILRCVPISNHLYFYWYRQILGQKVEFLVSFYNNEISEKSEIFDDQFSVERPDGSNFTLKIRSTKLEDSAMYFCASSDLESEQFFGPGTRLTVL.

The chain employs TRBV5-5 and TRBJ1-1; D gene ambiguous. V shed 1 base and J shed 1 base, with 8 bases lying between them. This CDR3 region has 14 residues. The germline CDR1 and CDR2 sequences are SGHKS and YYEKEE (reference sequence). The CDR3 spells CASSLFSGNTEAFF. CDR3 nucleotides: TGTGCCAGCAGCTTGTTTTCCGGGAACACTGAAGCTTTCTTT.

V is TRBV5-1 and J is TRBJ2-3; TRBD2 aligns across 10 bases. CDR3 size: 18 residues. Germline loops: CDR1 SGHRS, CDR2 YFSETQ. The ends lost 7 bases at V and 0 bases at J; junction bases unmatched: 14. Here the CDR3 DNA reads TGCGCCAGCGCGGTAGCGGGGGGCCTATTTGCTAGCACAGATACGCAGTATTTT. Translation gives CASAVAGGLFASTDTQYF.

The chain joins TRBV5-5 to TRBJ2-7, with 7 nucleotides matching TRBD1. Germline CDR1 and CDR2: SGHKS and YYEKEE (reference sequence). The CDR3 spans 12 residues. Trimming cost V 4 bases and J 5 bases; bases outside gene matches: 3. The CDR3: CASSSTGDEQYF. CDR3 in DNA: TGTGCCAGCAGCAGTACAGGGGACGAGCAGTACTTC.

The CDR3 protein is CASSQFGLWELFF. The CDR3 nucleotides read TGTGCCAGCAGCCAGTTTGGCCTTTGGGAGCTGTTTTTT. The chain carries TRBV14 and TRBJ2-2; D is uncertain. The CDR3 has 13 amino acids. Trimming shortened V by 3 bases and J by 9 bases, and 11 bases separated the two germline ends. Germline-derived CDR1 and CDR2 are SGHDN and FVKESK.

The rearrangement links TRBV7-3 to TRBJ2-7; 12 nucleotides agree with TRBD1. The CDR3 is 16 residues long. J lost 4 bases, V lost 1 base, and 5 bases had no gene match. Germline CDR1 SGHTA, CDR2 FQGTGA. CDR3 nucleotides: TGTGCCAGCAGCTTAAGCGGGACAGGGGGCAGGTACGAGCAGTACTTC. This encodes CASSLSGTGGRYEQYF.

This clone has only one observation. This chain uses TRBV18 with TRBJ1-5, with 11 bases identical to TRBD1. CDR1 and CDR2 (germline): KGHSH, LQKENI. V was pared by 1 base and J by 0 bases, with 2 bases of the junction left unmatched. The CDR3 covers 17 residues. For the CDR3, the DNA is TGTGCCAGCTCACCACGGACAGGGGGCAATAGCAATCAGCCCCAGCATTTT. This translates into CASSPRTGGNSNQPQHF.

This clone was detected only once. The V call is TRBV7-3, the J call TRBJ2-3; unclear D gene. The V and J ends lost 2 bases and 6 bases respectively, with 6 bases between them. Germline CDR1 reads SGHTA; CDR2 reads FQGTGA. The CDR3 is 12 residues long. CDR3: CASSLYRDTQYF. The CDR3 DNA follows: TGTGCCAGCAGCTTATACCGGGATACGCAGTATTTT.

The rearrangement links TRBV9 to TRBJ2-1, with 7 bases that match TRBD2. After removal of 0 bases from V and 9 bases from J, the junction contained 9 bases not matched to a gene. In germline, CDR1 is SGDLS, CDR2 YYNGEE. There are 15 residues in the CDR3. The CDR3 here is CASSVVPSGGVEQFF. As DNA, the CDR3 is TGTGCCAGCAGCGTAGTCCCCTCGGGGGGAGTTGAGCAGTTCTTC.

This CDR3 reads CASSDEGHTHGADTQYF. The CDR3 DNA sequence: TGTGCCAGTAGCGACGAGGGACATACGCACGGAGCAGATACGCAGTATTTT. The chain joins TRBV19 to TRBJ2-3; tentative D call: TRBD1 (6 bases). Germline V CDR1 and CDR2: LNHDA, SQIVND (reference sequence). This CDR3 has 17 amino acids. Trimming removed 6 bases from V and 4 bases from J, with 23 bases in between.

The CDR3 protein is CATSRGKGAGGMGTEAFF. The CDR3 nucleotides are TGTGCCACCAGCAGAGGGAAGGGGGCAGGAGGGATGGGCACTGAAGCTTTCTTT. The chain combines TRBV15 with TRBJ1-1, with TRBD1 identical over 7 bases. The germline gives CDR1 LNHNV, CDR2 YYDKDF (reference sequence). The CDR3 totals 18 residues. J was trimmed by 4 bases and V by 1 base; bases with no gene match: 15.

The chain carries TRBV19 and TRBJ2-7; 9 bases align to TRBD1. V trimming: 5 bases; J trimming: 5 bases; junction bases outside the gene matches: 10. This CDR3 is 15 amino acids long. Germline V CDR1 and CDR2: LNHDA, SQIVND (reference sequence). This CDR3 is CASSPGTGGGNEQYF. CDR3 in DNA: TGTGCCAGTAGTCCGGGAACAGGGGGCGGGAACGAGCAGTACTTC. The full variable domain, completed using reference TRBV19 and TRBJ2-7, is DGGITQSPKYLFRKEGQNVTLSCEQNLNHDAMYWYRQDPGQGLRLIYYSQIVNDFQKGDIAEGYSVSREKKESFPLTVTSAQKNPTAFYLCASSPGTGGGNEQYFGPGTRLTVT.

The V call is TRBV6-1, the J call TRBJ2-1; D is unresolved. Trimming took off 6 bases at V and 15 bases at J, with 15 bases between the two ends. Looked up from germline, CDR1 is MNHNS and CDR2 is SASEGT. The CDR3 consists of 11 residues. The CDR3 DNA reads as TGTGCCAGCAGGCGTGACTCTTTTCGGTTCTTC. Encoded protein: CASRRDSFRFF.

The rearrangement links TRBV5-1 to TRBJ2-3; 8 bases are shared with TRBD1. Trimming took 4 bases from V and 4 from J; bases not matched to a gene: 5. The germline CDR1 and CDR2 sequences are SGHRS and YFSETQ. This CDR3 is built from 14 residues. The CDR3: CASSLRGRADTQYF. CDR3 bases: TGCGCCAGCAGCCTCAGGGGGCGGGCAGATACGCAGTATTTT.

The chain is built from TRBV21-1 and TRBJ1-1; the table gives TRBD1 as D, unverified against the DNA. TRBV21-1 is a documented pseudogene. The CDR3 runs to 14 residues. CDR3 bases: TGTGCCAGCAGCACCCGACAGGGGAACACTGAAGCTTTCTTT. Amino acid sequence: CASSTRQGNTEAFF.

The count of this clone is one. As DNA, the CDR3 is TGTGCCAGCAGTGATGAGGGTAACTCTGGAAACACCATATATTTT. This encodes CASSDEGNSGNTIYF. The rearrangement uses TRBV2 and TRBJ1-3; unclear D gene. Germline V gives CDR1 SNHLY, CDR2 FYNNEI. There are 15 residues in the CDR3. The V and J ends lost 3 bases and 0 bases respectively, with 9 bases between them.

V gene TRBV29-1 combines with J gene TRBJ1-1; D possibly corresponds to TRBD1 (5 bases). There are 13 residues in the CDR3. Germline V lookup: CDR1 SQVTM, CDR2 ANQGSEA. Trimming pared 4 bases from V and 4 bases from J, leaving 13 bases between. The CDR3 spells CSVVRQGRTEAFF. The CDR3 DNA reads TGCAGCGTTGTACGGCAGGGTCGCACTGAAGCTTTCTTT.